This TCR beta chain was profiled in a study of shared clonotypes between healthy human individuals. Negatively enriched CD4+ T cells were divided by CD45RA into naive and memory. Using 200 ng DNA, around 30,000 T cell genomes, the sorted-subset replicate PCRs were run. Measured with immunoSEQ multiplex PCR; TCRdb has only the in-frame clones, and not every one. Seen here are approximately 2,300,000 clones, roughly 90% observed once, and the top ten hold more than 0.35%. CDR3 length equals 13 residues. The V end lost 4 bases, the J end lost 5 bases, and 12 bases lay between the germline ends. CDR1 is SQVTM and CDR2 is ANQGSEA in the germline V gene.

The receptor comes from a man between 18 and 35 years old in good health. Some clones in this sample may be carry-over from other donors' samples. Sequencing input: naive CD4+ T cells from PBMCs. Subset specified: CD45RA+ positively selected. The chain recombines TRBV29-1 with TRBJ1-5, with no clear D. CDR3 region: CSVAFVADQPQHF. CDR3 bases: TGCAGCGTTGCGTTTGTAGCTGATCAGCCCCAGCATTTT.